Listed below are T cell receptor beta chains from one sample, sequenced in a study of blood T cells in healthy people across ages. TCRdb recomputed calls from the 5' RACE reads with MiXCR, one row per CDR3 protein. The sample comprises around 600,000 distinct CDR3 sequences, under 55% of which are singletons, and around 23% rests with the top ten. The sequenced material came from blood. These receptors were taken from an older man in good health. Both conserved end residues are part of each CDR3. The D gene is left open where the match is weak. Clone size is not always given. Where it is, it says once, few, many or a class for expanded clones.

cdr3_nt,cdr3_aa,v_call,d_call,j_call,clone_size
TGTGCCAGCAGCCCCGGTCTACCGGGGCAGACCTACGAGCAGTACTTC,CASSPGLPGQTYEQYF,TRBV7-9,-,TRBJ2-7,-
TGTGCCAGCAGTGAAGCCCAGGGGGGATTCTACGAGCAGTACTTC,CASSEAQGGFYEQYF,TRBV6-1,-,TRBJ2-7,-
TGCAGCGTTGATGGATCTATGAACACTGAAGCTTTCTTT,CSVDGSMNTEAFF,TRBV29-1,-,TRBJ1-1,-
TGCGCCAGCAGCGACCCAACAGGGTCGGGAGGGGAGACCCAGTACTTC,CASSDPTGSGGETQYF,TRBV10-2,TRBD2,TRBJ2-5,few
TGCAGTGCCCCGCCCGCAGGCAACTATGGCTACACCTTC,CSAPPAGNYGYTF,TRBV20-1,-,TRBJ1-2,-
TGTGCCAGCAGCTTAGCGGGTAGGGCTTTGGCTTTCTTT,CASSLAGRALAFF,TRBV7-2,-,TRBJ1-1,few
TGTGCCAGCAGCCAATACCGGACTCAAGAGACCCAGTACTTC,CASSQYRTQETQYF,TRBV3-1,-,TRBJ2-5,few
TGTGCCAGCAGTTCTCCGAGCGGGGGGGGAGTTGAGCAGTTCTTC,CASSSPSGGGVEQFF,TRBV6-2/TRBV6-3,TRBD2,TRBJ2-1,few
TGTGCCAGCAGCCCCCGATTTCCCGGGGAGCTGTTTTTT,CASSPRFPGELFF,TRBV7-3,-,TRBJ2-2,-
TGTGCCAGCAGCTTGGGGGGCCTTGGGGAGACCCAGTACTTC,CASSLGGLGETQYF,TRBV5-5,-,TRBJ2-5,-
TGTGCCAGCAGCCCCGGAGGAACAACCCAAGAGACCCAGTACTTC,CASSPGGTTQETQYF,TRBV9,-,TRBJ2-5,few